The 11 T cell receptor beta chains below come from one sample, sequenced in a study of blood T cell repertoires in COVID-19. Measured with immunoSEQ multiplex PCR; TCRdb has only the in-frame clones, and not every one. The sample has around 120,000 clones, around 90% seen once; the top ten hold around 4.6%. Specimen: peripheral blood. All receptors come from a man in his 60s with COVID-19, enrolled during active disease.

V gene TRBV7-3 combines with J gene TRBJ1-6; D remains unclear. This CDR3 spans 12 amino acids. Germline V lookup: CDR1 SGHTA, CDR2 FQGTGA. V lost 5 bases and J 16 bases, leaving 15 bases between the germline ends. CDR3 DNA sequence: TGTGCCAGCAGCGAGGGAGAAGGCTTTCTCCACTTT. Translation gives CASSEGEGFLHF.

CDR3 loop: CASSLATGLPSYEQYF. For the CDR3, the DNA is TGTGCCAGCAGCTTGGCTACGGGACTACCGTCCTACGAGCAGTACTTC. V is TRBV5-4 and J is TRBJ2-7; 7 nucleotides agree with TRBD2. The J segment lost 1 base and the V segment lost 0 bases, leaving 7 bases of the junction unmatched. Germline lookup yields CDR1 SGHNT and CDR2 YYREEE (reference sequence). This CDR3 spans 16 amino acids. The whole variable domain, filled in from reference TRBV5-4 and TRBJ2-7, reads ETGVTQSPTHLIKTRGQQVTLRCSSQSGHNTVSWYQQALGQGPQFIFQYYREEENGRGNFPPRFSGLQFPNYSSELNVNALELDDSALYLCASSLATGLPSYEQYFGPGTRLTVT.

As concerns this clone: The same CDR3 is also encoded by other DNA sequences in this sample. DNA for the CDR3: TGTGCCAGCAGCGTAGTGGGGGGGTCCTACAATGAGCAGTTCTTC. As protein: CASSVVGGSYNEQFF. The genes are TRBV9 and TRBJ2-1, with 7 bases lining up with TRBD2. The germline V gene has CDR1 SGDLS and CDR2 YYNGEE. After removal of 0 bases from V and 1 base from J, the junction contained 1 base not matched to a gene. The CDR3 runs to 15 residues.

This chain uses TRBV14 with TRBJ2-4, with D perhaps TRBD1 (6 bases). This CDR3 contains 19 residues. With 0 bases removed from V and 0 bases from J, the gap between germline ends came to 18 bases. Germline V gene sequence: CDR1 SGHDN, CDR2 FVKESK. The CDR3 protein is CASSQDRGRGDLAKNIQYF. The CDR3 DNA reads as TGTGCCAGCAGCCAAGACCGGGGCAGGGGAGATCTAGCCAAAAACATTCAGTACTTC.

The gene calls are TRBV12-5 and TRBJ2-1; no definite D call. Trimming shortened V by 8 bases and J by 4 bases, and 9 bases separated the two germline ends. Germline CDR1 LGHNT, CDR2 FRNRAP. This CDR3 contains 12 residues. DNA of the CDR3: TGTGCTAGTACCTCCCTATACAATGAGCAGTTCTTC. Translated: CASTSLYNEQFF.

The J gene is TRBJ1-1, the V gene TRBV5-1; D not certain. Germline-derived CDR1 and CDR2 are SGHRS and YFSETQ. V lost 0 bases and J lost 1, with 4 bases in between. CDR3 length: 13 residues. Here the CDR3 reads CASSLEQNTEAFF. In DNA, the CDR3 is TGCGCCAGCAGCTTGGAGCAGAACACTGAAGCTTTCTTT. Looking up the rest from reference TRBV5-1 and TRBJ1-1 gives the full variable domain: KAGVTQTPRYLIKTRGQQVTLSCSPISGHRSVSWYQQTPGQGLQFLFEYFSETQRNKGNFPGRFSGRQFSNSRSEMNVSTLELGDSALYLCASSLEQNTEAFFGQGTRLTVV.

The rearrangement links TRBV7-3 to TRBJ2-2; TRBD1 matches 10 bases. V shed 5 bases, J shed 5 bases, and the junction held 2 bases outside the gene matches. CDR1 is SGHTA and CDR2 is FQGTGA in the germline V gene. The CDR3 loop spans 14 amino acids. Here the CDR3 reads CASSRDRGTGELFF. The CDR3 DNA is TGTGCCAGCAGCCGGGACAGGGGAACCGGGGAGCTGTTTTTT.

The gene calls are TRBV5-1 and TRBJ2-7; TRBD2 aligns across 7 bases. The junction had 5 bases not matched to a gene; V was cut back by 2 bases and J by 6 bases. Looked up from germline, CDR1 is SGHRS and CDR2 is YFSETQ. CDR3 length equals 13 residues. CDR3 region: CASSLSGVPEQYF. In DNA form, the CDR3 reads TGCGCCAGCAGCTTAAGCGGGGTCCCCGAGCAGTACTTC.

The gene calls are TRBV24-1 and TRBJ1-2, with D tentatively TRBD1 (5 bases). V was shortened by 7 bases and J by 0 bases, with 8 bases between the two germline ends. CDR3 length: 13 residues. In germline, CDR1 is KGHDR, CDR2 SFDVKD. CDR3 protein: CATSGGANYGYTF. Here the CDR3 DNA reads TGTGCCACCAGCGGGGGGGCTAACTATGGCTACACCTTC.

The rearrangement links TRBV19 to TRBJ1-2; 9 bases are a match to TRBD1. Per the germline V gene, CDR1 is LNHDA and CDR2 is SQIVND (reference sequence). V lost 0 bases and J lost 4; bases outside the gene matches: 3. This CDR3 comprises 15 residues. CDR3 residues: CASSIDGTGFYGYTF. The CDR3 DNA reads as TGTGCCAGTAGTATAGATGGGACAGGGTTCTATGGCTACACCTTC.

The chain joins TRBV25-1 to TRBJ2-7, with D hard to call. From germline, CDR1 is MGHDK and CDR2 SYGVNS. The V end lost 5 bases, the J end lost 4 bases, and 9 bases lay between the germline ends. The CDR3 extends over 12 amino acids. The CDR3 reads CASSRLEYEQYF. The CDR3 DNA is TGTGCCAGCAGTCGATTGGAGTACGAGCAGTACTTC.